This T cell receptor beta chain is drawn from a study of T cells after yellow fever vaccination. This clonotype has at least ten counts. V lost 3 bases, J lost 3 bases, and 8 bases lay in between. CDR1 MNHEY and CDR2 SMNVEV come from the germline V gene (reference sequence). The CDR3 runs 13 residues. TCRdb reprocessed the 5' RACE reads via MiXCR and lists one record per CDR3 protein. The table includes about 340,000 distinct CDR3 sequences, approximately 4.2% detected once. The rearrangement joins TRBV27 to TRBJ1-2; no reliable D call. The sequencing here drew on PBMCs, taken 5 days after the yellow fever booster vaccination. This sequence was found in a man in his late teens or twenties who received the YFV17D yellow fever vaccine. For the CDR3, the DNA is TGTGCCAGCAGTTTCAGTCGGGACTATGGCTACACCTTC. Its translation is CASSFSRDYGYTF.